A single sample gave rise to the 29 T cell receptor beta chains below, sequenced in a study of neurological immune-mediated disorders. MiXCR was run by TCRdb on the 5' RACE reads, yielding one entry per CDR3 protein. The sample yields about 88,000 distinct CDR3 sequences, around 3.3% seen once. Sequencing was carried out using PBMCs. Every receptor here comes from a woman in her late teens or twenties with multiple sclerosis.

This clonotype was recorded at least ten times. The chain combines TRBV28 with TRBJ2-4, with 9 nucleotides matching TRBD1. V trimming: 7 bases; J trimming: 6 bases; junction bases outside the gene matches: 7. Germline V gene data show CDR1 as MDHEN and CDR2 as SYDVKM. CDR3 length equals 14 residues. The CDR3, as DNA: TGTGCCAGCACCAGGACAGGGGATAGAAACATTCAGTACTTC. Its protein is CASTRTGDRNIQYF. Complete variable domain (other parts from reference TRBV28 and TRBJ2-4): DVKVTQSSRYLVKRTGEKVFLECVQDMDHENMFWYRQDPGLGLRLIYFSYDVKMKEKGDIPEGYSVSREKKERFSLILESASTNQTSMYLCASTRTGDRNIQYFGAGTRLSVL.

This clonotype has ten or more counts. As DNA, the CDR3 is TGCGCCAGCAGCTTGGATTTTGGTAGCGGCTACACCTTC. The encoded protein is CASSLDFGSGYTF. V gene TRBV5-1 combines with J gene TRBJ1-2; no reliable D call. Germline CDR1 reads SGHRS; CDR2 reads YFSETQ. V dropped 0 bases and J dropped 8 bases, with 11 bases sitting between them. CDR3 length equals 13 residues.

This clonotype showed up many times. The rearrangement joins TRBV20-1 to TRBJ2-7; D is ambiguous. In germline, CDR1 is DFQATT, CDR2 SNEGSKA (reference sequence). Trimming removed 3 bases from V and 5 bases from J, with 8 bases in between. The CDR3 is 11 residues long. CDR3 loop: CSASEGNEQYF. The CDR3 nucleotides are TGCAGTGCTAGTGAAGGGAACGAGCAGTACTTC.

Ten or more counts support this clonotype. The chain has TRBV7-2 and TRBJ2-4; D unclear. The germline gives CDR1 SGHTA, CDR2 FQGNSA. CDR3 length equals 18 residues. V dropped 2 bases and J dropped 0 bases, with 17 bases sitting between them. The CDR3 DNA reads as TGTGCCAGCAGCTTAAAGTCCTGGGCCGGATTAGCCAAAAACATTCAGTACTTC. It codes for CASSLKSWAGLAKNIQYF.

This clonotype was detected many times. This rearrangement joins TRBV5-1 to TRBJ2-1; 9 nucleotides match TRBD2. The V and J ends lost 3 bases and 5 bases, in that order; junction bases with no gene match: 9. Germline values: CDR1 SGHRS, CDR2 YFSETQ. CDR3 length: 16 amino acids. The CDR3 DNA reads as TGCGCCAGCAGCTCATCAGCGGGAGGATGGAACAATGAGCAGTTCTTC. Translation gives CASSSSAGGWNNEQFF. Full variable domain (remainder filled in from reference TRBV5-1 and TRBJ2-1): KAGVTQTPRYLIKTRGQQVTLSCSPISGHRSVSWYQQTPGQGLQFLFEYFSETQRNKGNFPGRFSGRQFSNSRSEMNVSTLELGDSALYLCASSSSAGGWNNEQFFGPGTRLTVL.

The table lists this clonotype with many counts. V gene TRBV7-2 combines with J gene TRBJ1-1; D uncertain. The germline CDR1 and CDR2 sequences are SGHTA and FQGNSA. The germline V and J ends were trimmed by 3 bases and 3 bases, with 5 bases remaining between them. This CDR3 spans 12 amino acids. This CDR3 is CASSFPHTEAFF. CDR3 bases: TGTGCCAGCAGCTTTCCACACACTGAAGCTTTCTTT.

This clonotype was observed at least ten times. V usage is TRBV12-3 or TRBV12-4 and J usage is TRBJ2-2; no firm D call. V was cut by 7 bases and J by 5 bases, with 14 bases left in between. The CDR3 extends over 14 amino acids. CDR3 sequence (DNA): TGTGCCAGCACCCCCCCCCGACCAACCGGGGAGCTGTTTTTT. The encoded protein is CASTPPRPTGELFF.

Many counts were recorded for this clonotype. The rearrangement joins TRBV5-1 to TRBJ2-7, with 7 nucleotides matching TRBD1. Looked up from germline, CDR1 is SGHRS and CDR2 is YFSETQ. This CDR3 is 15 amino acids long. V gave up 6 bases and J gave up 0 bases; unmatched junction bases: 9. The CDR3 is CASNQGDRDSYEQYF. DNA of the CDR3: TGCGCCAGCAACCAGGGGGACAGAGACTCCTACGAGCAGTACTTC.

This clonotype was counted ten times or more. The chain combines TRBV11-2 with TRBJ1-3; 9 bases line up with TRBD1. The junction had 14 bases not matched to a gene; V was cut back by 5 bases and J by 0 bases. The CDR3 contains 19 residues. From germline, CDR1 is SGHAT and CDR2 FQNNGV. The CDR3 region has the DNA TGTGCCAGCAGCCCAAGCCCGGGACAGGGAGTAATCTCTGGAAACACCATATATTTT. Translation gives CASSPSPGQGVISGNTIYF.

This clonotype was counted a few times. The chain recombines TRBV20-1 with TRBJ2-1; D is ambiguous. With 6 bases removed from V and 4 bases from J, the gap between germline ends came to 13 bases. CDR1 is DFQATT and CDR2 is SNEGSKA in the germline V gene (reference sequence). CDR3 length: 13 amino acids. For the CDR3, the DNA is TGCAGTGCCGTAAGAGCGAGTTACAATGAGCAGTTCTTC. Its protein is CSAVRASYNEQFF.

This clonotype has more than one count but fewer than ten. This sequence joins TRBV7-8 and TRBJ2-7, with D possibly called TRBD1 or TRBD2 (5 bases each). The CDR3 covers 13 residues. Germline values: CDR1 SGHVS, CDR2 FQNEAQ. Trimming cost V 5 bases and J 3 bases, with 11 bases left between them. The CDR3 here is CASSRDGFYEQYF. Here the CDR3 DNA reads TGTGCCAGCAGCCGGGACGGCTTCTACGAGCAGTACTTC.

This clonotype came up many times. The gene calls are TRBV5-1 and TRBJ1-3; D is ambiguous. Germline assignment: CDR1 SGHRS and CDR2 YFSETQ. The length of the CDR3 is 15 residues. Trimming shortened V by 0 bases and J by 4 bases, and 11 bases separated the two germline ends. CDR3 protein: CASSLEPAGGNTIYF. CDR3 DNA: TGCGCCAGCAGCTTGGAACCGGCGGGGGGAAACACCATATATTTT.

Many counts were recorded for this clonotype. This chain uses TRBV6-1 with TRBJ1-3; D perhaps matches TRBD1 (5 bases). Germline CDR1 is MNHNS and CDR2 is SASEGT. Between the trimmed V and J ends, which lost 5 bases and 4 bases, there was a span of 12 bases. This CDR3 contains 14 residues. The CDR3 region has the DNA TGTGCCAGCAGTAATACAGGATCGGGAAACACCATATATTTT. As protein: CASSNTGSGNTIYF.

This clonotype was seen repeatedly, ten times or more. The rearrangement uses TRBV12-3 or TRBV12-4 and TRBJ1-3; no firm D call. The CDR3 has 10 residues. V lost 6 bases, J lost 4 bases, and 1 base lay in between. The DNA of the CDR3 is TGTGCCAGCAGGGGAAACACCATATATTTT. Translated, it gives CASRGNTIYF.

This chain connects TRBV4-2 to TRBJ2-1; possible D gene TRBD2, 5 bases. Germline V gene lookup returns CDR1 LGHNA and CDR2 YNFKEQ. The CDR3 consists of 13 residues. V was cut by 0 bases and J by 10 bases, with 10 bases left in between. The CDR3 is CASSQEWWEEQFF. CDR3 nucleotide sequence: TGTGCCAGCAGCCAAGAATGGTGGGAGGAGCAGTTCTTC.

The chain couples TRBV20-1 to TRBJ2-2, with D uncertain. V lost 3 bases and J lost 4, with 12 bases in between. The CDR3 covers 14 residues. Germline CDR1 reads DFQATT; CDR2 reads SNEGSKA (reference sequence). For the CDR3, the DNA is TGCAGTGCTAGTCCGCTAGTTGGCACCGGGGAGCTGTTTTTT. Translated, it gives CSASPLVGTGELFF.

Many counts were recorded for this clonotype. J is TRBJ1-5 and V is TRBV20-1; tentative D call: TRBD1 (5 bases). Germline values: CDR1 DFQATT, CDR2 SNEGSKA (reference sequence). The V end lost 6 bases, the J end lost 3 bases, and 18 bases lay between the germline ends. The CDR3 contains 15 residues. The CDR3 sequence: CSALSPLGDNQPQHF. The DNA for the CDR3 is TGCAGTGCCCTAAGTCCTCTAGGGGACAATCAGCCCCAGCATTTT.

This clonotype was recorded many times. This chain connects TRBV20-1 to TRBJ1-2; 8 nucleotides match TRBD1. Germline V gene sequence: CDR1 DFQATT, CDR2 SNEGSKA (reference sequence). The CDR3 contains 12 residues. After removal of 5 bases from V and 7 bases from J, the junction contained 6 bases not matched to a gene. CDR3 sequence reads: CSAHDRGGGYTF. The CDR3 nucleotides read TGCAGTGCTCACGACAGGGGAGGTGGCTACACCTTC.

This clonotype was seen only a few times. V and J are TRBV5-1 and TRBJ2-7; 7 nucleotides line up with TRBD1. The germline V gene encodes CDR1 SGHRS and CDR2 YFSETQ. Unmatched junction bases numbered 3, after V lost 3 bases and J lost 0 bases. The CDR3 contains 14 residues. CDR3 amino acids: CASSWGQSSYEQYF. DNA of the CDR3: TGCGCCAGCAGCTGGGGACAGAGCTCCTACGAGCAGTACTTC.

As concerns this clonotype: Compared with germline, one end of the junction differs, possibly owing to a read error. V is TRBV7-2 and J is TRBJ1-5, with D perhaps matching TRBD1 (5 bases). From germline, CDR1 is SGHTA and CDR2 FQGNSA. The CDR3 sequence is 13 residues long. In DNA, the CDR3 is TGTGCCAGCCGCCCGGGCTGGGGGAAGACCCAGAATTTT. This gives the protein CASRPGWGKTQNF.

In its sample, this clonotype was seen many times. V usage is TRBV12-3 or TRBV12-4 and J usage is TRBJ1-5, with D perhaps matching TRBD1 (5 bases). The CDR3 has 16 residues. Between the trimmed V and J ends, which lost 6 bases and 4 bases, there was a span of 19 bases. The CDR3 reads CASRPSRGTQNQPQHF. The CDR3 DNA follows: TGTGCCAGCAGACCCTCCCGGGGGACGCAGAATCAGCCCCAGCATTTT.

This clonotype came up many times. For the CDR3, the DNA is TGTGCCAGCAGCTCGAGGCAGGGGGCTCTTTACGAGCAGTACTTC. It specifies CASSSRQGALYEQYF. The chain employs TRBV5-5 and TRBJ2-7, with 8 bases aligning to TRBD1. From germline, CDR1 is SGHKS and CDR2 YYEKEE (reference sequence). The CDR3 runs 15 residues. Unmatched junction bases numbered 9, after V lost 3 bases and J lost 4 bases.

This clonotype is judged medium-sized. This rearrangement joins TRBV12-3 or TRBV12-4 to TRBJ1-1, with a weak D call TRBD1 (5 bases). There are 14 residues in the CDR3. Trimming left V 7 bases short and J 1 base short, with 13 bases between. The CDR3 loop is CASNPRRGNTEAFF. The CDR3 DNA sequence: TGTGCCAGCAACCCCCGGAGGGGGAACACTGAAGCTTTCTTT.

Ten or more counts support this clonotype. The genes are TRBV20-1 and TRBJ2-3; D is undetermined. V was cut by 2 bases and J by 1 base, with 4 bases left in between. The CDR3 extends over 12 amino acids. In germline, CDR1 is DFQATT, CDR2 SNEGSKA (reference sequence). DNA of the CDR3: TGCAGTGCTAGACAGGGCACAGATACGCAGTATTTT. This gives the protein CSARQGTDTQYF.

This clonotype was counted ten times or more. The chain has TRBV5-6 and TRBJ1-2; D remains unclear. The germline gives CDR1 SGHDT, CDR2 YYEEEE. The CDR3 contains 13 residues. Trimming took 5 bases from V and 6 from J, leaving 14 bases between them. CDR3 in DNA: TGTGCCAGCAGGGGGTTCGCTCAGGATGGCTACACCTTC. Translated, it gives CASRGFAQDGYTF.

The chain combines TRBV20-1 with TRBJ1-5; the D is unclear. CDR1 and CDR2 from the germline V gene are DFQATT and SNEGSKA (reference sequence). Trimming took 0 bases from V and 4 from J, leaving 10 bases between them. The length of the CDR3 is 14 residues. In DNA, the CDR3 is TGCAGTGCTAGAGACGGGCGGGGTAATCAGCCCCAGCATTTT. This codes for CSARDGRGNQPQHF.

In this sample, this clonotype turned up many times. The J gene is TRBJ2-7, the V gene TRBV5-1, with 7 bases matching TRBD1. The CDR3 consists of 15 residues. After removal of 4 bases from V and 5 bases from J, the junction contained 12 bases not matched to a gene. The germline V gene has CDR1 SGHRS and CDR2 YFSETQ. The CDR3 DNA reads as TGCGCCAGCAGCCAAGACAGGGCCCCCCTCCACGAGCAGTACTTC. Residues: CASSQDRAPLHEQYF. The variable domain in full, with the rest retrieved from reference TRBV5-1 and TRBJ2-7, is KAGVTQTPRYLIKTRGQQVTLSCSPISGHRSVSWYQQTPGQGLQFLFEYFSETQRNKGNFPGRFSGRQFSNSRSEMNVSTLELGDSALYLCASSQDRAPLHEQYFGPGTRLTVT.

This clonotype was picked up a small number of times. The chain recombines TRBV10-2 with TRBJ2-1; D possibly corresponds to TRBD2 (6 bases). The CDR3 totals 15 residues. Germline V gene data show CDR1 as WSHSY and CDR2 as SAAADI. Between the trimmed V and J ends, which lost 7 bases and 8 bases, there was a span of 21 bases. The chain's CDR3 is CASMSYRTIMDEQFF. The CDR3 nucleotides are TGCGCCAGCATGTCGTACCGGACTATAATGGATGAGCAGTTCTTC.

This clonotype came up many times. The rearrangement joins TRBV25-1 to TRBJ1-2; possible D gene TRBD1, 5 bases. The V end lost 3 bases, the J end lost 5 bases, and 16 bases lay between the germline ends. Per the germline V gene, CDR1 is MGHDK and CDR2 is SYGVNS. The CDR3 is 15 residues long. This chain's CDR3 is CASSDPGTAIYGYTF. The CDR3 region has the DNA TGTGCCAGCAGTGATCCCGGGACGGCAATTTATGGCTACACCTTC.